The rows below give T cell receptor beta chains drawn from one sample of a study of cytomegalovirus exposure and HLA in healthy donors. Measured with immunoSEQ multiplex PCR; TCRdb has only the in-frame clones, and not every one. The table has about 190,000 clones, roughly 76% seen once. The specimen sequenced was PBMCs. Source of these receptors: a man aged 40-50 years in good health and CMV-seropositive. CDR3s include the opening cysteine and the closing phenylalanine or tryptophan. D genes are given only for firm matches. Clone size is stated in some rows and not others, as once, few, many or a class when expanded.

size	D	V	J	CDR3	DNA
.	TRBD1	TRBV5-1	TRBJ2-3	CASSLAATGADTQYF	TGCGCCAGCAGCTTGGCCGCGACAGGGGCAGATACGCAGTATTTT
.	TRBD1	TRBV5-1	TRBJ1-2	CASTSTGTGDSDGYTF	TGCGCCAGCACCTCGACCGGGACAGGGGACAGTGACGGCTACACCTTC
.	TRBD1	TRBV27	TRBJ1-4	CASTRTGRNEKLFF	TGTGCCAGCACCAGGACAGGGAGAAACGAAAAACTGTTTTTT
.	TRBD1	TRBV10-3	TRBJ2-3	CAIRRETGKDTQYF	TGTGCCATCCGCCGCGAGACAGGGAAAGATACGCAGTATTTT
once	TRBD1	TRBV6-5	TRBJ1-2	CASSYSGQGYGYTF	TGTGCCAGCAGTTACTCTGGACAGGGCTATGGCTACACCTTC
.	TRBD2	TRBV7-9	TRBJ2-5	CSSSLAGGTQYF	TGTTCCAGCAGCTTAGCGGGGGGGACCCAGTACTTC
.	.	TRBV19	TRBJ2-7	CASSPGRDYEQYF	TGTGCCAGTAGTCCTGGACGGGACTACGAGCAGTACTTC
once	.	TRBV5-1	TRBJ1-3	CASASGTGNTIYF	TGCGCCAGCGCATCGGGGACTGGAAACACCATATATTTT
.	.	TRBV27	TRBJ2-7	CARAVEPLYQQYF	TGTGCCCGAGCTGTAGAGCCATTATATCAGCAGTACTTC
once	.	TRBV19	TRBJ1-1	CASSIGGSGQIAAFF	TGTGCCAGTAGTATCGGAGGATCCGGCCAGATTGCGGCTTTCTTT
once	TRBD2	TRBV29-1	TRBJ2-3	CSVGLAGAHTDTQYF	TGCAGCGTTGGACTAGCGGGGGCCCACACAGATACGCAGTATTTT
.	.	TRBV28	TRBJ2-7	CASSAPTARYEQYF	TGTGCCAGCAGCGCCCCGACAGCCCGCTACGAGCAGTACTTC
.	TRBD1	TRBV5-1	TRBJ1-2	CASSVEGAGSYTF	TGCGCCAGCAGTGTCGAGGGGGCAGGTAGCTACACCTTC
.	TRBD1	TRBV4-3	TRBJ1-6	CASPGGSYNSPLHF	TGCGCCAGCCCAGGGGGGTCCTATAATTCACCCCTCCACTTT
.	.	TRBV4-1	TRBJ2-7	CASSPKDGAVAYEQYF	TGCGCCAGCAGCCCTAAGGATGGGGCTGTCGCCTACGAGCAGTACTTC
few	.	TRBV5-4	TRBJ2-3	CASSRQIFTDTQYF	TGTGCCAGCAGTCGACAGATTTTCACAGATACGCAGTATTTT
once	TRBD1	TRBV5-4	TRBJ1-5	CASSLPGQNQPQHF	TGTGCCAGCAGCTTGCCGGGACAGAATCAGCCCCAGCATTTT
.	TRBD2	TRBV9	TRBJ2-5	CASSLRGGWGQETQYF	TGTGCCAGCAGCTTACGGGGGGGGTGGGGCCAAGAGACCCAGTACTTC
.	.	TRBV12-2	TRBJ2-7	CASRLGLAGGPIHEQYF	TGTGCAAGTCGCTTAGGATTAGCGGGGGGACCTATCCACGAGCAGTACTTC
.	.	TRBV9	TRBJ2-2	CASSVRRGPDGELFF	TGTGCCAGCAGCGTAAGGAGGGGCCCGGACGGGGAGCTGTTTTTT
.	.	TRBV5-1	TRBJ2-1	CASSLATPYNEQFF	TGCGCCAGCAGCCTAGCGACTCCCTACAATGAGCAGTTCTTC
once	TRBD1	TRBV5-1	TRBJ2-7	CASSPRTGNYEQYF	TGCGCCAGCAGCCCCCGGACAGGGAATTACGAGCAGTACTTC
.	.	TRBV7-8	TRBJ1-1	CASSPGLFTEAFF	TGTGCCAGCAGCCCGGGGTTATTCACTGAAGCTTTCTTT
once	TRBD1	TRBV7-9	TRBJ2-3	CASSQGAADTQYF	TGTGCCAGCAGCCAGGGGGCCGCAGATACGCAGTATTTT
few	TRBD1	TRBV6-4	TRBJ2-3	CASSTTGVADTQYF	TGTGCCAGCAGCACTACAGGGGTGGCAGATACGCAGTATTTT
once	.	TRBV21-1	TRBJ1-5	CASSRARAYSNQPQHF	TGTGCCAGCAGCAGGGCCAGGGCCTATAGCAATCAGCCCCAGCATTTT
.	TRBD1	TRBV10-3	TRBJ2-7	CAISEDRGSSYEQYF	TGTGCCATCAGTGAGGACAGGGGGAGCTCCTACGAGCAGTACTTC
.	.	TRBV6-1	TRBJ1-1	CASSDLPGSEAFF	TGTGCCAGCAGTGATCTACCAGGGTCCGAAGCTTTCTTT
.	.	TRBV9	TRBJ1-5	CASSPTGVNQPQHF	TGTGCCAGCAGCCCTACAGGAGTCAATCAGCCCCAGCATTTT
.	.	TRBV4-3	TRBJ2-7	CASSQVQGRDEQYF	TGCGCCAGCAGCCAAGTACAGGGCCGGGACGAGCAGTACTTC
.	.	TRBV28	TRBJ2-7	CASSWAGSSYEQYF	TGTGCCAGCAGCTGGGCGGGTAGCTCCTACGAGCAGTACTTC
.	.	TRBV5-3	TRBJ2-5	CARDRLRSGPGETQYF	TGTGCCAGAGACAGGCTGCGTTCGGGGCCGGGGGAGACCCAGTACTTC
.	.	TRBV6-5	TRBJ1-1	CASSYSGGVRERQAFF	TGTGCCAGCAGTTACTCTGGGGGGGTTCGGGAGAGGCAAGCTTTCTTT
.	TRBD2	TRBV6-5	TRBJ2-7	CASAGGRYEQYF	TGTGCCAGCGCGGGGGGCCGGTACGAGCAGTACTTC
.	.	TRBV29-1	TRBJ2-5	CSASPGTHITETQYF	TGCAGCGCCTCCCCCGGGACTCACATAACAGAGACCCAGTACTTC
few	.	TRBV5-4	TRBJ2-1	CASGRGEQFF	TGTGCCAGCGGAAGGGGTGAGCAGTTCTTC
.	TRBD2	TRBV4-1	TRBJ2-5	CASSHPSGGYQETQYF	TGCGCCAGCAGCCACCCTAGCGGGGGGTACCAAGAGACCCAGTACTTC
.	.	TRBV19	TRBJ1-5	CASSISGVSPQPQHF	TGTGCCAGTAGTATATCCGGGGTTTCTCCTCAGCCCCAGCATTTT
.	TRBD2	TRBV7-6	TRBJ2-7	CASSPEAGGGYEQYF	TGTGCCAGCAGCCCCGAAGCGGGGGGGGGTTACGAGCAGTACTTC
.	.	TRBV7-9	TRBJ2-1	CASSLARYNEQFF	TGTGCCAGCAGCTTAGCGCGTTACAATGAGCAGTTCTTC
.	TRBD1	TRBV25-1	TRBJ2-7	CASTGQMSYEQYF	TGTGCCAGCACGGGACAGATGTCCTACGAGCAGTACTTC
.	TRBD2	TRBV7-3	TRBJ2-5	CASSRGDQETQYF	TGTGCCAGCAGCCGGGGGGACCAAGAGACCCAGTACTTC
.	TRBD1	TRBV2	TRBJ2-1	CASSGQGSYNEQFF	TGTGCCAGCAGCGGACAGGGATCCTACAATGAGCAGTTCTTC
.	TRBD1	TRBV5-4	TRBJ1-1	CASSLQRGRMTEAFF	TGTGCCAGCAGCTTACAAAGGGGGCGGATGACTGAAGCTTTCTTT
few	.	TRBV7-9	TRBJ1-4	CASSLGVGPNEKLFF	TGTGCCAGCAGCTTAGGGGTGGGGCCTAATGAAAAACTGTTTTTT
.	.	TRBV27	TRBJ2-3	CASSSPRRRGSTDTQYF	TGTGCCAGCAGCTCTCCCCGAAGGAGGGGTAGCACAGATACGCAGTATTTT
.	.	TRBV10-3	TRBJ1-1	CAIGGTTEAFF	TGTGCCATCGGAGGGACCACTGAAGCTTTCTTT
.	.	TRBV14	TRBJ2-3	CASSQEAVGLDLSTDTQYF	TGTGCCAGCAGCCAAGAAGCGGTCGGGTTGGACCTTAGCACAGATACGCAGTATTTT
.	.	TRBV27	TRBJ2-3	CASSPSTSSTDTQYF	TGTGCCAGCAGTCCTTCCACGAGTAGCACAGATACGCAGTATTTT
.	.	TRBV11-1	TRBJ2-5	CASSLARLAGETQYF	TGTGCCAGCAGCTTAGCGCGGCTAGCAGGAGAGACCCAGTACTTC
.	.	TRBV19	TRBJ1-2	CASSLFRGADGYTF	TGTGCCAGTAGTCTTTTTAGGGGCGCGGATGGCTACACCTTC
.	.	TRBV30	TRBJ2-3	CAWSESTGDTQYF	TGTGCCTGGAGTGAATCGACAGGAGATACGCAGTATTTT
.	.	TRBV19	TRBJ2-1	CASSQDSSYNEQFF	TGTGCCAGTAGTCAGGACAGCTCCTACAATGAGCAGTTCTTC
few	TRBD1	TRBV5-4	TRBJ2-2	CASSEGTGRPGELFF	TGTGCCAGCAGCGAAGGGACAGGGCGTCCCGGGGAGCTGTTTTTT
few	TRBD1	TRBV10-3	TRBJ2-7	CAIRGQGAWEQYF	TGTGCCATCAGAGGACAGGGGGCGTGGGAGCAGTACTTC
.	.	TRBV2	TRBJ2-5	CASRADRQETQYF	TGTGCCAGCAGGGCGGATCGCCAAGAGACCCAGTACTTC
.	TRBD1	TRBV19	TRBJ1-5	CASSSSGQREPQHF	TGTGCCAGTAGTAGCTCGGGACAGCGGGAGCCCCAGCATTTT
.	.	TRBV13	TRBJ2-3	CASSLVGRSATDTQYF	TGTGCCAGCAGCTTAGTGGGCCGATCGGCCACAGATACGCAGTATTTT
.	.	TRBV9	TRBJ1-5	CASSPQGLSNQPQHF	TGTGCCAGCAGCCCGCAGGGGTTGAGCAATCAGCCCCAGCATTTT
.	.	TRBV7-2	TRBJ1-1	CASSQGGNTEAFF	TGTGCCAGCAGCCAGGGTGGGAACACTGAAGCTTTCTTT